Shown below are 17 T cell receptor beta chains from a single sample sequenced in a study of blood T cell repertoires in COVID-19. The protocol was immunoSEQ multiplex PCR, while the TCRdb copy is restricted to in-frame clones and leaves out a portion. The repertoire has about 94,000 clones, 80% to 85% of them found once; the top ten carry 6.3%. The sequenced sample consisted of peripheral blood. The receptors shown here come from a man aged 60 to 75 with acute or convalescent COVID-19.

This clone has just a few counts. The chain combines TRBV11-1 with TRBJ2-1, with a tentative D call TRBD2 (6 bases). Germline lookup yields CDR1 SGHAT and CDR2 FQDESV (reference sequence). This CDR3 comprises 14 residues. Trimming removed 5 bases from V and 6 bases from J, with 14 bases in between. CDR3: CASSPTRGSNEQFF. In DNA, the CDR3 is TGTGCCAGCAGCCCCACCCGGGGGAGCAATGAGCAGTTCTTC.

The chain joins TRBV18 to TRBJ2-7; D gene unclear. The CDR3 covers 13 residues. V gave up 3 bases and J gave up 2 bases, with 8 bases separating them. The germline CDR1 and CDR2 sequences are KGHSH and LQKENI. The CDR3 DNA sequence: TGTGCCAGCTCACCCGGTGGGCCCTACGAGCAGTACTTC. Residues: CASSPGGPYEQYF.

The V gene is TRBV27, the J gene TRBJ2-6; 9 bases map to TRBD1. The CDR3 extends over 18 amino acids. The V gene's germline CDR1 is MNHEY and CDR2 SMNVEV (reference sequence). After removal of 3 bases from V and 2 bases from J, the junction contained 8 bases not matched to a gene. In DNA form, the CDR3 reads TGTGCCAGCAGTTTCGCCGGGACAGGGAAACCTGGGGCCAACGTCCTGACTTTC. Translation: CASSFAGTGKPGANVLTF.

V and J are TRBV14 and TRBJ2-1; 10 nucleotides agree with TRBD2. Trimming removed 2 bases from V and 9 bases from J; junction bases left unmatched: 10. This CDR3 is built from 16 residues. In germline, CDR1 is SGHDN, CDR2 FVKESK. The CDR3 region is CASSQLVSGGQVEQFF. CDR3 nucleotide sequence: TGTGCCAGCAGCCAACTTGTTAGCGGGGGGCAGGTTGAGCAGTTCTTC.

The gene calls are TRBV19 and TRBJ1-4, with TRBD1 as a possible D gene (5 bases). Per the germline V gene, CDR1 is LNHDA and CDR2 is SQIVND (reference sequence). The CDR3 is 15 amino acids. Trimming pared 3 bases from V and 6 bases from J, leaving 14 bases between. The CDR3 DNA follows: TGTGCCAGTAGTATCGGGGGAACAAGAGATGAAAAACTGTTTTTT. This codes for CASSIGGTRDEKLFF.

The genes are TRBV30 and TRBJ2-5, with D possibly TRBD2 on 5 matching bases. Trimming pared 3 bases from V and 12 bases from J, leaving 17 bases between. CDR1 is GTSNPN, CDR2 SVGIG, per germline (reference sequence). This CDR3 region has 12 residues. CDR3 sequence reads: CAWRRDSAKEYF. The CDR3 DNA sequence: TGTGCCTGGAGGAGGGATAGCGCGAAGGAGTACTTC. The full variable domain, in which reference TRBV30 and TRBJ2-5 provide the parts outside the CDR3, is SQTIHQWPATLVQPVGSPLSLECTVEGTSNPNLYWYRQAAGRGLQLLFYSVGIGQISSEVPQNLSASRPQDRQFILSSKKLLLSDSGFYLCAWRRDSAKEYFGPGTRLLVL.

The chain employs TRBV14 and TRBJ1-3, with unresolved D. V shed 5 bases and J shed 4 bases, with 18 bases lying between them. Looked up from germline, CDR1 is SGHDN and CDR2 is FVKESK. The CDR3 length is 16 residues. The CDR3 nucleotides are TGTGCCAGCAGCTACCTGACACTGCCAGCCGGAAACACCATATATTTT. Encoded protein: CASSYLTLPAGNTIYF.

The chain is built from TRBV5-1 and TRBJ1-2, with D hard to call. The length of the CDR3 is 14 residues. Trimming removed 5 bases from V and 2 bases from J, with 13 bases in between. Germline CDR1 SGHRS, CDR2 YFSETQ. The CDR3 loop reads CASRPNLRNYGYTF. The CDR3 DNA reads TGCGCCAGCAGGCCTAACCTCCGGAACTATGGCTACACCTTC.

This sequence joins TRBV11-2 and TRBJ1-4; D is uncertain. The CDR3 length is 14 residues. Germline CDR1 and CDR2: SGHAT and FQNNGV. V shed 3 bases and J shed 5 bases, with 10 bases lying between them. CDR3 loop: CASSFSERNEKLFF. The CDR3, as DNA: TGTGCCAGCAGCTTTTCTGAACGGAATGAAAAACTGTTTTTT.

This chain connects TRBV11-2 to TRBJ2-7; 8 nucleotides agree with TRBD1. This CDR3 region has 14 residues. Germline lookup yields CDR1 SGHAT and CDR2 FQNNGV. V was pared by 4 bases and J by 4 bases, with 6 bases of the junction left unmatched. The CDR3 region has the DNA TGTGCCAGCAGCTCCCCCAGGGGGCGTTACGAGCAGTACTTC. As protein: CASSSPRGRYEQYF.

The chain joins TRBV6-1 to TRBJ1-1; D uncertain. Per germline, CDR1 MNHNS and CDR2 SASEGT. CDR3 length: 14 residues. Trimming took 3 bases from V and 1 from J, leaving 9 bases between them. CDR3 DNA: TGTGCCAGCAGTGAGGGAGGCTGGAACACTGAAGCTTTCTTT. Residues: CASSEGGWNTEAFF.

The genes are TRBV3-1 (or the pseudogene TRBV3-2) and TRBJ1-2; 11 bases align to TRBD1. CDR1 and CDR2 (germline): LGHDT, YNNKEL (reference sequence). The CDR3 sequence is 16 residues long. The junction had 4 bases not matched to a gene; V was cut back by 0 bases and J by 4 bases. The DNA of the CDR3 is TGTGCCAGCAGCCAAGATGGGGGGACAGGGGGCTATGGCTACACCTTC. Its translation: CASSQDGGTGGYGYTF.

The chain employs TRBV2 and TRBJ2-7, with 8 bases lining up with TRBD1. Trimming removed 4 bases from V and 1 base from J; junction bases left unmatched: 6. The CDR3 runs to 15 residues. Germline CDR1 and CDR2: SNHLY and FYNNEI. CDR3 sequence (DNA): TGTGCCAGCAGTGCTATGGGACAGGTATCCTACGAGCAGTACTTC. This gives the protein CASSAMGQVSYEQYF.

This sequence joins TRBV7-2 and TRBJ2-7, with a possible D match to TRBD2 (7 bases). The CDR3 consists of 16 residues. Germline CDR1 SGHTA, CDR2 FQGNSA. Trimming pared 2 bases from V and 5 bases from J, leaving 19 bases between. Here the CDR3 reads CASSLRREGGLHEQYF. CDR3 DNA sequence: TGTGCCAGCAGCTTACGCCGCGAGGGGGGGCTTCACGAGCAGTACTTC.

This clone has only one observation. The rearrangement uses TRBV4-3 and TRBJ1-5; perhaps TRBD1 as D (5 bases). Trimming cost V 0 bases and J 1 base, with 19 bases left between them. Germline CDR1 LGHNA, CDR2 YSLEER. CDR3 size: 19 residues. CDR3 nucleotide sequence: TGCGCCAGCAGCCAAGATTTGGTGACATACCGGGGGAGCAATCAGCCCCAGCATTTT. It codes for CASSQDLVTYRGSNQPQHF.

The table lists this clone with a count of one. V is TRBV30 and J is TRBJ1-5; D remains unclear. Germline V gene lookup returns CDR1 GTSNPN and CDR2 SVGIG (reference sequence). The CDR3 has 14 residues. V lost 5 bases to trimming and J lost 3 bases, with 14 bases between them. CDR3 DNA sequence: TGTGCCTGGGGACTAGGATTTGACAATCAGCCCCAGCATTTT. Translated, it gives CAWGLGFDNQPQHF.

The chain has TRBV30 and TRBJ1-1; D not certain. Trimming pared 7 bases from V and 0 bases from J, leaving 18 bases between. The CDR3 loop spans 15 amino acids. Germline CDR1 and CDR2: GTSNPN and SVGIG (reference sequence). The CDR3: CALHYNTRLNTEAFF. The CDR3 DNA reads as TGTGCCTTACACTACAACACCCGATTGAACACTGAAGCTTTCTTT.